This is a list of T cell receptor beta chains from one sample in a study of early T cells in non-severe SARS-CoV-2 infection. TCRdb reprocessed the 5' RACE reads via MiXCR and lists one record per CDR3 protein. The sample includes 56,000 or so distinct CDR3 sequences, about 10% of them seen just once. Sequenced material: whole blood. The receptors stem from an adult who was a healthcare worker with PCR-confirmed SARS-CoV-2 infection or an uninfected control (not recorded which). The CDR3 runs from the conserved cysteine through the conserved F or W. D genes are given only for firm matches. Only some rows state a clone size, as once, few, many or a class for expanded clones.

16 few TRBJ2-7 - TRBV11-1 CASKRTPQGSLREQYF TGTGCCAGCAAGCGCACACCTCAGGGATCTCTTCGCGAGCAGTACTTC
12 - TRBJ1-5 - TRBV6-2/TRBV6-3 CASSYQNQPQHF TGTGCCAGCAGTTACCAAAATCAGCCCCAGCATTTT
16 many TRBJ2-6 - TRBV19 CASSKGTNLRANVLTF TGTGCCAGTAGCAAAGGAACCAACCTCCGGGCCAACGTCCTGACTTTC
16 - TRBJ2-1 - TRBV7-9 CASSSPRLVLYNEQFF TGTGCCAGCAGCTCTCCCCGGCTAGTTCTCTACAATGAGCAGTTCTTC
15 many TRBJ1-1 - TRBV18 CASSPRVDLNTEAFF TGTGCCAGCTCACCGAGGGTAGATTTGAACACTGAAGCTTTCTTT
15 - TRBJ2-5 - TRBV5-4 CASIAVRGNQETQYF TGTGCCAGCATCGCCGTTCGGGGAAATCAAGAGACCCAGTACTTC
15 - TRBJ1-5 - TRBV12-3/TRBV12-4 CASSLTGAGNQPQHF TGTGCCAGCAGTTTAACGGGGGCGGGCAATCAGCCCCAGCATTTT
15 many TRBJ1-1 TRBD1 TRBV20-1 CSAKDRSKMNTEAFF TGCAGTGCTAAGGACAGGAGTAAGATGAACACTGAAGCTTTCTTT
13 many TRBJ1-1 - TRBV7-3 CASSSTPNTEAFF TGTGCCAGCAGCTCAACACCGAACACTGAAGCTTTCTTT
15 few TRBJ2-1 - TRBV15 CATSSDLQSYNEQFF TGTGCCACCAGCAGCGATCTCCAATCCTACAATGAGCAGTTCTTC
14 few TRBJ1-2 - TRBV5-6 CATTRSGTDYGYTF TGTGCCACCACCCGCTCCGGGACGGACTATGGCTACACCTTC
11 few TRBJ2-5 - TRBV2 CASVYQETQYF TGTGCCAGCGTGTACCAAGAGACCCAGTACTTC
16 many TRBJ2-7 TRBD1 TRBV12-5 CASGFSPGQGRDEQYF TGTGCTAGTGGTTTTTCCCCGGGACAGGGGCGAGACGAGCAGTACTTC
15 - TRBJ2-6 TRBD1 TRBV7-3 CASSPQGAGANVLTF TGTGCCAGCAGCCCTCAGGGGGCTGGGGCCAACGTCCTGACTTTC
13 few TRBJ2-3 - TRBV20-1 CSARKGAADTQYF TGCAGTGCTAGAAAAGGCGCGGCAGATACGCAGTATTTT
14 - TRBJ2-5 - TRBV4-2 CASSQDQAGETQYF TGTGCCAGCAGCCAAGACCAAGCTGGAGAGACCCAGTACTTC
17 few TRBJ1-2 - TRBV30 CAWSVLAPGAGDYGYTF TGTGCCTGGAGTGTTCTGGCCCCAGGGGCGGGCGACTATGGCTACACCTTC
12 many TRBJ2-7 - TRBV6-2/TRBV6-3 CASSYSGSEPYF TGTGCCAGCAGTTACTCAGGGTCGGAGCCGTACTTC
15 many TRBJ2-6 - TRBV18 CASSPGARGANVLTF TGTGCCAGCTCACCCGGAGCGCGTGGGGCCAACGTCCTGACTTTC
11 many TRBJ2-5 - TRBV12-5 CASGLVETQYF TGTGCTAGTGGTTTGGTGGAGACCCAGTACTTC
13 few TRBJ2-3 TRBD2 TRBV24-1 CATSGLAGGTQYF TGTGCCACCAGTGGACTAGCGGGAGGGACGCAGTATTTT
14 many TRBJ1-4 TRBD1 TRBV28 CASCTGGRDEKLFF TGTGCCAGCTGTACAGGGGGCAGAGATGAAAAACTGTTTTTT
13 - TRBJ2-7 - TRBV27 CASSSFRDGEQYF TGTGCCAGCAGTTCCTTCCGGGACGGCGAGCAGTACTTC
18 - TRBJ2-4 - TRBV4-3 CASSHTTGRGSGKNIQYF TGCGCCAGCAGCCATACCACCGGGCGAGGTAGTGGTAAAAACATTCAGTACTTC
14 few TRBJ2-1 - TRBV9 CASSLGPPPDEQFF TGTGCCAGCAGCCTCGGCCCTCCCCCCGATGAGCAGTTCTTC
17 few TRBJ1-2 - TRBV7-8 CASSWKPGTLSNYGYTF TGTGCCAGCAGCTGGAAACCCGGGACACTTTCTAACTATGGCTACACCTTC
13 many TRBJ2-2 - TRBV3-1 CASSQVYTGELFF TGTGCCAGCAGCCAAGTATACACCGGGGAGCTGTTTTTT
17 few TRBJ2-1 TRBD2 TRBV7-9 CASSISASGSSYNEQFF TGTGCCAGCAGCATCTCGGCCAGCGGGAGCTCCTACAATGAGCAGTTCTTC
17 - TRBJ2-3 TRBD1 TRBV11-2 CASSYEGQGAPSDTQYF TGTGCCAGCAGCTATGAGGGACAGGGGGCGCCGTCAGATACGCAGTATTTT
14 - TRBJ2-7 - TRBV6-5 CASSSNGPAYEQYF TGTGCCAGCAGTTCCAATGGACCGGCCTACGAGCAGTACTTC
15 few TRBJ2-1 TRBD2 TRBV19 CASRGGAGRHNEQFF TGTGCCAGTAGGGGAGGAGCGGGACGGCACAATGAGCAGTTCTTC
13 many TRBJ2-6 - TRBV7-2 CASSLAGANVLTF TGTGCCAGCAGCTTAGCTGGGGCCAACGTCCTGACTTTC
15 few TRBJ2-7 TRBD2 TRBV25-1 CASSDQRESAYEQYF TGTGCCAGCAGTGACCAGCGGGAGAGCGCCTACGAGCAGTACTTC
13 many TRBJ1-1 - TRBV20-1 CSAQQGGNTEAFF TGCAGTGCTCAACAGGGAGGGAACACTGAAGCTTTCTTT
14 many TRBJ2-1 - TRBV24-1 CATSDSWGAREQFF TGTGCCACCAGTGATAGCTGGGGGGCTCGGGAGCAGTTCTTC
15 - TRBJ2-2 - TRBV5-1 CASSFLAANTGEPFF TGCGCCAGCAGCTTTTTAGCGGCCAACACCGGGGAGCCGTTTTTT
15 few TRBJ2-2 TRBD2 TRBV7-9 CASSLRTSVVGELFF TGTGCCAGCAGCTTAAGGACTAGCGTGGTCGGGGAGCTGTTTTTT
16 few TRBJ1-4 - TRBV6-5 CASSYLRPASGEKLFF TGTGCCAGCAGTTACCTACGACCGGCCAGTGGGGAAAAACTGTTTTTT
14 many TRBJ1-2 TRBD1 TRBV5-6 CASSLGQGDYGYTF TGTGCCAGCAGCTTGGGACAGGGAGACTATGGCTACACCTTC
15 - TRBJ1-2 TRBD1 TRBV18 CASSPPTPGGYGYTF TGTGCCAGCTCACCACCAACCCCAGGGGGCTATGGCTACACCTTC
16 few TRBJ2-5 TRBD1 TRBV7-2 CASSLRGTGGRETQYF TGTGCCAGCAGCTTACGCGGGACAGGGGGCAGGGAGACCCAGTACTTC
17 many TRBJ2-2 TRBD2 TRBV7-6 CASSFDASGSGTGELFF TGTGCCAGCAGCTTTGATGCTAGCGGGAGTGGGACCGGGGAGCTGTTTTTT
10 many TRBJ2-7 - TRBV12-5 CASAVAEQYF TGTGCTAGTGCCGTGGCCGAGCAGTACTTC
16 - TRBJ2-1 TRBD2 TRBV7-6 CASSLAPSGSYNEQFF TGTGCCAGCAGCTTAGCGCCTAGCGGGTCCTACAATGAGCAGTTCTTC
14 many TRBJ1-6 - TRBV4-1 CASSQRGKNSPLHF TGCGCCAGCAGCCAGCGGGGGAAGAATTCACCCCTCCACTTT